This TCR beta chain was observed in a study of T cells in Graves' hyperthyroidism and ophthalmopathy. Notes on the study in general: Researchers report that a 13 V-J model separated ophthalmopathy from stable hyperthyroidism.

Remarks on this clonotype: The target antigen is unknown.

TCR beta CDR3 regions were amplified from RNA transcripts. First-round RT-PCR of the TCR CDR3 relied on the HTBI primer set. TCRdb itself ran the multiplex PCR reads through MiXCR, one entry per CDR3 protein. The sample records around 380,000 distinct CDR3 sequences, 13% being singletons. Lactation, pregnancy, other autoimmune disease or uncontrolled infection led to exclusion of patients. Isolation of PBMCs was performed on 8 to 10 ml fresh peripheral blood. Germline assignment: CDR1 MGHRA and CDR2 YSYEKL. The CDR3 has 18 residues. Trimming cost V 1 base and J 1 base; bases outside gene matches: 11. The gene calls are TRBV4-1 and TRBJ1-1; TRBD1 matches 8 bases. The clonotype was recovered from a man aged 30 to 45 with Graves' hyperthyroidism that later progressed to Graves' ophthalmopathy. Specimen: blood. This CDR3 reads CASSQAPGGVRENTEAFF. As DNA, the CDR3 is TGCGCCAGCAGCCAAGCCCCAGGGGGCGTCCGGGAGAACACTGAAGCTTTCTTT.